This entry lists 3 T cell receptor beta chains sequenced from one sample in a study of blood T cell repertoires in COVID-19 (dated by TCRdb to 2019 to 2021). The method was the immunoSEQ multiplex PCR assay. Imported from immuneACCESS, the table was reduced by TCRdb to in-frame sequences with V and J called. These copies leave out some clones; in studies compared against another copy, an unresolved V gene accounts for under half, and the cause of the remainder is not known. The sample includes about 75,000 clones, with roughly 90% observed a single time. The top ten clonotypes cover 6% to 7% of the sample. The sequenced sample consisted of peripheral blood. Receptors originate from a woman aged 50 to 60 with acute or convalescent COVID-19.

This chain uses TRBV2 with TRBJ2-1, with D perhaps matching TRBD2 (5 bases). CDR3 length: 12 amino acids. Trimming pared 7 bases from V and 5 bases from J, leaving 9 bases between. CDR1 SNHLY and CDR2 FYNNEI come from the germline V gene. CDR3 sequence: CASTGLHNEQFF. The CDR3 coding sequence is TGTGCCAGCACCGGACTCCACAATGAGCAGTTCTTC.

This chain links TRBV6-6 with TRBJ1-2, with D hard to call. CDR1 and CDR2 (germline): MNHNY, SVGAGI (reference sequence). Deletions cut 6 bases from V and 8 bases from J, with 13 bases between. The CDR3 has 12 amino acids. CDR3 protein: CASSDAGRGYTF. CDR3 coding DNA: TGTGCCAGCAGCGACGCGGGAAGGGGCTACACCTTC.

The CDR3 spells CAISEGSGGRRDTQYF. CDR3 sequence (DNA): TGTGCCATCAGTGAAGGGTCTGGCGGGAGGCGCGATACGCAGTATTTT. The J gene is TRBJ2-3, the V gene TRBV10-3, with 8 bases that match TRBD2. The trim removed 3 bases at V and 6 bases at J, leaving 11 bases unmatched. The CDR3 is 16 amino acids. Germline V lookup: CDR1 ENHRY, CDR2 SYGVKD.